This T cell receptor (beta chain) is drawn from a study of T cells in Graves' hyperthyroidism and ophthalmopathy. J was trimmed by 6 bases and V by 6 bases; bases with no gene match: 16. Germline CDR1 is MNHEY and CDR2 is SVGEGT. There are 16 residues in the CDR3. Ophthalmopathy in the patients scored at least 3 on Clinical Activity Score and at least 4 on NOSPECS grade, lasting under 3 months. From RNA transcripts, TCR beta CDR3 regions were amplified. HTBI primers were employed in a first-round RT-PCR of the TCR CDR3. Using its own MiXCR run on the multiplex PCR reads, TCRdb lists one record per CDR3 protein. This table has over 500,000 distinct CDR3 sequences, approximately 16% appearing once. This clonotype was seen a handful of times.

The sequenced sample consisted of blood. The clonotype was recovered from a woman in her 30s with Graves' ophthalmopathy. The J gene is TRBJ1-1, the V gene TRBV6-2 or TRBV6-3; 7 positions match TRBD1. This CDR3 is CASSTTRQGSFSEAFF. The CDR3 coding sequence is TGTGCCAGCAGCACAACAAGACAGGGCTCTTTCTCTGAAGCTTTCTTT.